These 8 T cell receptor beta chains were all obtained from the same sample, sequenced in a study of T cell changes during pregnancy in multiple sclerosis. The protocol was immunoSEQ multiplex PCR, while the TCRdb copy is restricted to in-frame clones and leaves out a portion. Found here are about 71,000 clones, roughly nine tenths of them singletons; the top ten hold roughly 1.1%. The sample consisted of peripheral blood, taken in the third trimester of pregnancy. The receptors shown here come from a female donor with multiple sclerosis, enrolled in a pregnancy study.

This chain connects TRBV28 to TRBJ2-6, with unresolved D. This CDR3 spans 16 amino acids. V lost 2 bases and J 0 bases, leaving 8 bases between the germline ends. CDR1 and CDR2 (germline): MDHEN, SYDVKM. CDR3 region: CASSLLAHSGANVLTF. For the CDR3, the DNA is TGTGCCAGCAGTTTACTGGCCCACTCTGGGGCCAACGTCCTGACTTTC.

The CDR3 DNA reads TGTGCCAGCTCACGCGGACTAGCGGGGGACTTGGAGCAGTACTTC. This codes for CASSRGLAGDLEQYF. The gene calls are TRBV18 and TRBJ2-7; 13 nucleotides line up with TRBD2. J gave up 7 bases and V 4 bases, and 7 bases lay outside the gene matches. The CDR3 is made up of 15 amino acids. In germline, CDR1 is KGHSH, CDR2 LQKENI.

The CDR3 bases are TGTGCCAGCAGTTTTAACGGCAGGGGTGAGCAGTTCTTC. It is translated as CASSFNGRGEQFF. This chain connects TRBV27 to TRBJ2-1; possibly TRBD1 for D (6 bases). Trimming left V 3 bases short and J 9 bases short, with 12 bases between. The CDR3 length is 13 residues. Germline CDR1 is MNHEY and CDR2 is SMNVEV (reference sequence).

The chain has TRBV7-8 and TRBJ2-7; maybe TRBD1 (6 bases). V dropped 5 bases and J dropped 5 bases, with 16 bases sitting between them. The germline gives CDR1 SGHVS, CDR2 FQNEAQ. This CDR3 comprises 14 residues. Here the CDR3 DNA reads TGTGCCAGCAGCCCTAAGGACAGTATCGACGAGCAGTACTTC. This sequence encodes CASSPKDSIDEQYF.

Here the CDR3 DNA reads TGTGCCAGCGCAGGAGGGTTGGAGTCGGAGCAGTACTTC. Residues: CASAGGLESEQYF. This chain links TRBV28 with TRBJ2-7; TRBD2 is a possible D gene (6 bases). This CDR3 contains 13 residues. Looked up from germline, CDR1 is MDHEN and CDR2 is SYDVKM. Trimming took off 8 bases at V and 7 bases at J, with 18 bases between the two ends.

This chain connects TRBV27 to TRBJ1-1, with 9 bases fitting TRBD1. Trimming removed 2 bases from V and 5 bases from J; junction bases left unmatched: 9. The CDR3 has 16 amino acids. Germline CDR1 is MNHEY and CDR2 is SMNVEV (reference sequence). The CDR3, as DNA: TGTGCCAGCAGTTTAGTCTGGGTGACAGGGGGGACTGAAGCTTTCTTT. Amino acid sequence: CASSLVWVTGGTEAFF.

The chain carries TRBV7-9 and TRBJ1-2; TRBD1 might be the D (6 bases). Germline V lookup: CDR1 SEHNR, CDR2 FQNEAQ (reference sequence). Trimming cost V 5 bases and J 2 bases, with 9 bases left between them. CDR3 size: 13 residues. The CDR3 region is CASSTGQNYGYTF. CDR3 bases: TGTGCCAGCAGCACGGGACAAAACTATGGCTACACCTTC.

The chain's CDR3 is CSVPDPGQGNTIYF. As DNA, the CDR3 is TGCAGCGTCCCCGATCCGGGACAGGGCAACACCATATATTTT. The chain is built from TRBV29-1 and TRBJ1-3; 9 bases are shared with TRBD1. The V gene end was trimmed by 6 bases and the J gene end by 7 bases; junction bases not matched to a gene: 10. CDR1 SQVTM and CDR2 ANQGSEA come from the germline V gene. The CDR3 contains 14 residues.